This is a list of T cell receptor beta chains from one sample in a study of blood T cells in healthy people across ages. TCRdb reanalysed the 5' RACE reads using MiXCR and keeps one entry per CDR3 protein. This sample has over 1,500,000 distinct CDR3 sequences, with about 39% found just once. Sample: blood. Receptors were obtained from a human donor in good health. CDR3s include the opening cysteine and the closing phenylalanine or tryptophan. D genes are given only for firm matches. A clone size is listed for some rows: how often the clone was seen (once, few, many), or a class if it is expanded.

>TRBD2|few|TRBV7-2|TRBJ2-5
CASSLMGSGEETQYF
TGTGCCAGCAGCTTAATGGGTAGCGGGGAAGAGACCCAGTACTTC
>TRBD2|NA|TRBV20-1|TRBJ2-3
CSAARGGVLDTQYF
TGCAGTGCTGCCCGCGGGGGGGTCTTAGATACGCAGTATTTT
>TRBD1|few|TRBV29-1|TRBJ2-7
CSVAPGQGEEQYF
TGCAGCGTTGCACCGGGACAGGGGGAGGAGCAGTACTTC
>NA|NA|TRBV6-6|TRBJ1-1
CATDPKTGHLSTEAFF
TGTGCCACCGACCCAAAGACAGGCCACCTGAGCACTGAAGCTTTCTTT
>NA|NA|TRBV4-3|TRBJ2-3
CASSSWRGTTDTQYF
TGCGCCAGCAGCTCCTGGCGGGGTACCACAGATACGCAGTATTTT
>TRBD1|once|TRBV20-1|TRBJ2-7
CSARHRGRLEQYF
TGCAGTGCTAGACACAGGGGGCGCCTTGAGCAGTACTTC
>NA|NA|TRBV20-1|TRBJ2-7
CSARKGTYEQYF
TGCAGTGCTAGGAAGGGAACCTACGAGCAGTACTTC
>NA|NA|TRBV5-1|TRBJ1-4
CASTSVLGGTNEKLFF
TGCGCCAGCACCTCCGTATTGGGGGGGACTAATGAAAAACTGTTTTTT
>TRBD2|NA|TRBV7-9|TRBJ2-5
CASSLATRSGGIQETQYF
TGTGCCAGCAGCTTAGCCACGAGGAGCGGGGGGATACAAGAGACCCAGTACTTC
>NA|NA|TRBV10-3|TRBJ1-2
CAISPLEAGSLNYGYTF
TGTGCCATCAGTCCTTTGGAAGCAGGATCTCTTAACTATGGCTACACCTTC